What follows are 7 T cell receptor beta chains derived from one specimen sequenced in a study of identical twins (TCRdb year 2016). Library creation used 5' RACE. Sequenced on an Illumina HiSeq 2000. In TCRdb, the public reads were trimmed at Q25 with fastp and aligned with MiXCR, with productive beta chains retained. Rows matching on CDR3 protein sequence are summarized as one entry with the most common DNA and genes. A total of 400,000 to 600,000 distinct CDR3 sequences appear in this sample, around 20% of them only once. Approximately 0.5% of the sample is taken by the ten largest. In addition, the sample was reused for a study of yellow fever vaccine responses in identical twins.

Sequenced: CD4+ T cells sorted from blood. Every receptor here comes from a woman aged 18-29 years in good health.

The table lists this clonotype with many counts. The chain carries TRBV6-1 and TRBJ1-1; 8 nucleotides agree with TRBD1. Germline CDR1 MNHNS, CDR2 SASEGT. CDR3 size: 15 residues. V shed 6 bases and J 1 base; nucleotides not matched to a gene: 7. As DNA, the CDR3 is TGTGCCAGCAGCCAACAGGGGGTGGGGAACACTGAAGCTTTCTTT. It codes for CASSQQGVGNTEAFF.

This clonotype appeared a few times. This rearrangement joins TRBV7-2 to TRBJ2-7; tentatively, D is TRBD1 or TRBD2 (5 bases each). V was shortened by 0 bases and J by 3 bases, with 12 bases between the two germline ends. The germline V gene encodes CDR1 SGHTA and CDR2 FQGNSA. This CDR3 region has 15 residues. The CDR3: CASSLARDAGYEQYF. CDR3 coding DNA: TGTGCCAGCAGCTTAGCCCGGGACGCTGGCTACGAGCAGTACTTC.

The chain joins TRBV2 to TRBJ2-7, with TRBD2 identical over 12 bases. CDR3 length: 13 residues. Unmatched junction bases numbered 6, after V lost 8 bases and J lost 7 bases. Germline-derived CDR1 and CDR2 are SNHLY and FYNNEI. The CDR3 nucleotides read TGTGCCAGCTCCCTACTAGCGGGAGGAGAGCAGTACTTC. Translation: CASSLLAGGEQYF.

The chain uses TRBV5-1 and TRBJ2-5; TRBD2 matches at 9 bases. This CDR3 spans 17 amino acids. In germline, CDR1 is SGHRS, CDR2 YFSETQ. Losses at the gene ends were 0 bases for V and 3 bases for J; bases not matched to a gene: 9. The CDR3 loop is CASSLARQLAGKETQYF. The CDR3 DNA reads as TGCGCCAGCAGCTTGGCCCGCCAGCTAGCGGGAAAAGAGACCCAGTACTTC.

This clonotype showed up just a few times. V is TRBV6-6 and J is TRBJ2-7, with TRBD1 identical over 7 bases. From germline, CDR1 is MNHNY and CDR2 SVGAGI (reference sequence). The CDR3 has 13 amino acids. Trimming at V came to 2 bases and at J to 3 bases, leaving 1 base not matched to a gene. The CDR3: CASSYDRDYEQYF. Here the CDR3 DNA reads TGTGCCAGCAGTTACGACAGGGACTACGAGCAGTACTTC.

The J gene is TRBJ2-3, the V gene TRBV20-1; tentative D call: TRBD2 (5 bases). V was pared by 8 bases and J by 1 base, with 10 bases between. This CDR3 comprises 12 residues. CDR1 is DFQATT and CDR2 is SNEGSKA in the germline V gene (reference sequence). The CDR3 DNA follows: TGCAGTCTCCCGCGGGGCACAGATACGCAGTATTTT. This sequence encodes CSLPRGTDTQYF.

This clonotype was counted a few times. The rearrangement uses TRBV10-3 and TRBJ2-1, with TRBD2 identical over 10 bases. The CDR3 covers 17 residues. V lost 3 bases, J lost 6 bases, and 11 bases stayed unmatched. In germline, CDR1 is ENHRY, CDR2 SYGVKD. This chain's CDR3 is CAISDQTSGRVLNEQFF. The DNA for the CDR3 is TGTGCCATCAGTGACCAGACTAGCGGGCGTGTGCTCAATGAGCAGTTCTTC.